Shown below are 14 T cell receptor beta chains from a single sample sequenced in a study of cytomegalovirus exposure and HLA in healthy donors (dated by TCRdb to about 2017). The library was made by the immunoSEQ multiplex PCR assay. For the multiplex PCR, a mixture combining 60 forward primers for TCR Vbeta segments and 13 reverse primers for TCR Jbeta segments was used. The table was pulled from immuneACCESS by TCRdb, which kept in-frame rearrangements only. Such tables lose some clones; where checked, under half of the loss comes from unresolved V genes, and the rest has no known cause. The sample records approximately 220,000 clones, around three quarters of which are singletons. The ten largest clones represent around 15% of the sample. What was sequenced was PBMCs. These TCRs come from a man aged 40-49 years in good health and CMV-seronegative.

This chain links TRBV10-1 with TRBJ2-2; no clear D gene. Germline V CDR1 and CDR2: WNHNN, SYGVQD (reference sequence). Trimming removed 2 bases from V and 3 bases from J, with 22 bases in between. The CDR3 runs to 19 residues. The CDR3 loop reads CASSEGFLYSGSYTGELFF. The CDR3 DNA sequence: TGCGCCAGCAGTGAGGGGTTCCTCTACTCCGGGTCCTACACCGGGGAGCTGTTTTTT.

The CDR3, as DNA: TGTGCCAGCAGCCTCACTAGCGGGGGCTTAAGCTCCTACAATGAGCAGTTCTTC. Protein: CASSLTSGGLSSYNEQFF. The V and J genes are TRBV5-4 and TRBJ2-1; 11 bases match TRBD2. V dropped 4 bases and J dropped 0; count of bases not matched to a gene: 9. The V gene's germline CDR1 is SGHNT and CDR2 YYREEE (reference sequence). The CDR3 has 18 residues.

In this sample, this clone turned up a few times. V usage is TRBV7-2 and J usage is TRBJ1-2; D perhaps matches TRBD1 (6 bases). The CDR3 extends over 14 amino acids. Germline V gene data show CDR1 as SGHTA and CDR2 as FQGNSA. V lost 3 bases to trimming and J lost 4 bases, with 12 bases between them. The DNA of the CDR3 is TGTGCCAGCAGCTTTGGGGACAACTTCTATGGCTACACCTTC. It specifies CASSFGDNFYGYTF. Filled out from reference TRBV7-2 and TRBJ1-2, the complete variable domain reads GAGVSQSPSNKVTEKGKDVELRCDPISGHTALYWYRQSLGQGLEFLIYFQGNSAPDKSGLPSDRFSAERTGGSVSTLTIQRTQQEDSAVYLCASSFGDNFYGYTFGSGTRLTVV.

CDR3 residues: CASSLGGIKIGETQYF. The DNA for the CDR3 is TGTGCCAGCAGCTTAGGAGGTATCAAAATCGGGGAGACCCAGTACTTC. The V and J genes are TRBV7-9 and TRBJ2-5; D is uncertain. Germline assignment: CDR1 SEHNR and CDR2 FQNEAQ (reference sequence). Trimming stripped 1 base from V and 5 bases from J, with 17 bases between. The CDR3 runs 16 residues.

CDR3 loop: CASSPQGLPTNNEQFF. The CDR3 DNA is TGTGCCAGCAGCCCACAGGGACTACCTACTAACAATGAGCAGTTCTTC. The chain uses TRBV9 and TRBJ2-1; D may be TRBD2 (7 bases). Trimming shortened V by 4 bases and J by 5 bases, and 19 bases separated the two germline ends. The CDR3 runs 16 residues. Germline V lookup: CDR1 SGDLS, CDR2 YYNGEE.

This clone was found once. V usage is TRBV7-7 and J usage is TRBJ2-5; D is perhaps TRBD1 (5 bases). TRBJ2-7 matches the DNA end more closely, so the J call is doubtful. The CDR3 runs 15 residues. CDR1 and CDR2 (germline): SSHAT, FNYEAQ (reference sequence). The CDR3: CASSLAQGTDYEQYF. DNA for the CDR3: TGTGCCAGCAGCTTAGCGCAGGGTACGGACTACGAGCAGTACTTC.

V usage is TRBV6-5 and J usage is TRBJ2-7; 9 positions match TRBD2. V was clipped by 4 bases and J by 4 bases; unmatched bases: 5. Germline CDR1 reads MNHEY; CDR2 reads SVGAGI. The CDR3 consists of 14 residues. The CDR3 sequence: CASSSGREGYEQYF. The CDR3 region has the DNA TGTGCCAGCAGTTCTGGGCGGGAGGGTTACGAGCAGTACTTC.

The genes are TRBV18 and TRBJ2-6; a possible D gene is TRBD1 (6 bases). The CDR3 has 18 residues. Germline assignment: CDR1 KGHSH and CDR2 LQKENI. Between the trimmed V and J ends, which lost 1 base and 2 bases, there was a span of 15 bases. The CDR3 DNA reads as TGTGCCAGCTCACCACTCCCAACAGGGAGTGCTGGGGCCAACGTCCTGACTTTC. Protein product: CASSPLPTGSAGANVLTF.

In this sample, this clone turned up a few times. The V call is TRBV10-3, the J call TRBJ2-7, with a possible D match to TRBD2 (5 bases). The V end lost 5 bases, the J end lost 5 bases, and 10 bases lay between the germline ends. The germline CDR1 and CDR2 sequences are ENHRY and SYGVKD. This CDR3 is 12 amino acids long. The CDR3 DNA reads TGTGCCATCAGTACGGGGAGTCACGAGCAGTACTTC. The encoded protein is CAISTGSHEQYF.

V gene TRBV12-5 combines with J gene TRBJ1-5, with D possibly TRBD1 on 5 matching bases. This CDR3 has 19 amino acids. Between the trimmed V and J ends, which lost 2 bases and 6 bases, there was a span of 26 bases. CDR1 and CDR2 (germline): LGHNT, FRNRAP. The CDR3 DNA sequence: TGTGCTAGTGGTTTGCGGGTAGATAACTCTAGGGGTGAAGCTCAGCCCCAGCATTTT. Translating gives CASGLRVDNSRGEAQPQHF.

This clone showed up just once. The chain links TRBV2 to TRBJ1-1; D not resolved. Germline assignment: CDR1 SNHLY and CDR2 FYNNEI. V shed 6 bases and J shed 4 bases, with 15 bases lying between them. The CDR3 totals 14 residues. CDR3 sequence: CASREARAGTEAFF. The CDR3 DNA sequence: TGTGCCAGCAGGGAGGCAAGGGCCGGCACTGAAGCTTTCTTT.

The V gene is TRBV5-4, the J gene TRBJ1-6, with D hard to call. CDR3 length: 15 residues. Trimming removed 1 base from V and 0 bases from J, with 5 bases in between. Germline V gene sequence: CDR1 SGHNT, CDR2 YYREEE (reference sequence). CDR3 nucleotides: TGTGCCAGCAGCTTGTTCAGCTCCTATAATTCACCCCTCCACTTT. This gives the protein CASSLFSSYNSPLHF.

V is TRBV7-6 and J is TRBJ1-5; D is unclear. From germline, CDR1 is SGHVS and CDR2 FNYEAQ. V lost 8 bases to trimming and J lost 0 bases, with 8 bases between them. The CDR3 is 13 residues long. The CDR3 loop reads CASARLSNQPQHF. As DNA, the CDR3 is TGTGCCAGCGCGCGGCTTAGCAATCAGCCCCAGCATTTT.

The chain's CDR3 is CASSLGQTASEQFF. CDR3 in DNA: TGTGCCAGCAGCCTGGGACAGACCGCCAGTGAGCAGTTCTTC. J is TRBJ2-1 and V is TRBV7-2, with TRBD1 identical over 7 bases. Germline V gene lookup returns CDR1 SGHTA and CDR2 FQGNSA. The junction had 10 bases not matched to a gene; V was cut back by 5 bases and J by 9 bases. CDR3 size: 14 residues.